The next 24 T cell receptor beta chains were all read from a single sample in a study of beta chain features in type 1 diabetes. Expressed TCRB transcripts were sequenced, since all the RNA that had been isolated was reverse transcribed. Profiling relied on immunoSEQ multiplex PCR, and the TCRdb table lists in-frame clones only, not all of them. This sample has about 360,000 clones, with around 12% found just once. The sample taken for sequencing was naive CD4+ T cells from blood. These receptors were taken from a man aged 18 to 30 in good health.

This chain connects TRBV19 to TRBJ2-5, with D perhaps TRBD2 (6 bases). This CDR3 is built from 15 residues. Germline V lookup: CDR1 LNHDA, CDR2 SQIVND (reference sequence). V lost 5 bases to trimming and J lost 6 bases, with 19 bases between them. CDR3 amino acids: CASSLVSAGGQTQYF. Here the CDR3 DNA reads TGTGCCAGTAGTCTCGTCAGCGCCGGAGGGCAGACCCAGTACTTC. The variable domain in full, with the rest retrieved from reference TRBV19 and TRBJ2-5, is DGGITQSPKYLFRKEGQNVTLSCEQNLNHDAMYWYRQDPGQGLRLIYYSQIVNDFQKGDIAEGYSVSREKKESFPLTVTSAQKNPTAFYLCASSLVSAGGQTQYFGPGTRLLVL.

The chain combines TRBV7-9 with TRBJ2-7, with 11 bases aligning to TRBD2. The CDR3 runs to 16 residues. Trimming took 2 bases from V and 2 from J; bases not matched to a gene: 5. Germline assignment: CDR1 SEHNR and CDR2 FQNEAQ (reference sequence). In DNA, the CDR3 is TGTGCCAGCAGCTTAAGACTAGCGGGACGAACCTACGAGCAGTACTTC. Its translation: CASSLRLAGRTYEQYF.

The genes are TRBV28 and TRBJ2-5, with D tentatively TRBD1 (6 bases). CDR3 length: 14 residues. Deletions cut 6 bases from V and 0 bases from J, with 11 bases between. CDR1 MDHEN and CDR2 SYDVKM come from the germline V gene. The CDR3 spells CASRRTAYQETQYF. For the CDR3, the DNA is TGTGCCAGCAGGCGGACAGCGTACCAAGAGACCCAGTACTTC.

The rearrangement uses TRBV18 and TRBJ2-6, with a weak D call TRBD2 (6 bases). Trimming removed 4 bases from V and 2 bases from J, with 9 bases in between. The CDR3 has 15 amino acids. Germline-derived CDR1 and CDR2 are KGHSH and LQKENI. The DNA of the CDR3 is TGTGCCAGCTCACGGGAGGAGGCTGGGGCCAACGTCCTGACTTTC. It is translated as CASSREEAGANVLTF. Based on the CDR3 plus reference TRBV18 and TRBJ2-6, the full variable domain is NAGVMQNPRHLVRRRGQEARLRCSPMKGHSHVYWYRQLPEEGLKFMVYLQKENIIDESGMPKERFSAEFPKEGPSILRIQQVVRGDSAAYFCASSREEAGANVLTFGAGSRLTVL.

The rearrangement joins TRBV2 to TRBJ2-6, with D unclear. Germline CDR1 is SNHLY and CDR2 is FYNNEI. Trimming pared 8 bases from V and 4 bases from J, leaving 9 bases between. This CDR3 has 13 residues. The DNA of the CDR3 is TGTGCCAGCGCAGTCTTGGGGGCCAACGTCCTGACTTTC. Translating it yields CASAVLGANVLTF.

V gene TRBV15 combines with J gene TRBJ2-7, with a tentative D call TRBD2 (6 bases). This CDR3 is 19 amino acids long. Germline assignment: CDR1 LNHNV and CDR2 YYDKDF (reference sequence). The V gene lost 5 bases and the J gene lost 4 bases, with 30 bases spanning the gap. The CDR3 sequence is CATSARGFPGGRARYEQYF. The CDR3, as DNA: TGTGCCACCAGCGCGCGGGGCTTCCCTGGAGGAAGGGCCAGGTACGAGCAGTACTTC.

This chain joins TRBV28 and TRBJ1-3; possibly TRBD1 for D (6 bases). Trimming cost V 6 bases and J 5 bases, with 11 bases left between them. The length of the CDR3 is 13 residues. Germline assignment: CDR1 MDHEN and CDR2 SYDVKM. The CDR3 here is CASRRTARNTIYF. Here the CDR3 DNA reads TGTGCCAGCAGGAGGACAGCACGAAACACCATATATTTT.

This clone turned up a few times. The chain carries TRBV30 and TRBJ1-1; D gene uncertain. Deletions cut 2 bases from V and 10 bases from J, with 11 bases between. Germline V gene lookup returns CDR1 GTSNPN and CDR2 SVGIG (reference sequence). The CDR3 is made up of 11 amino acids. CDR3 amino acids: CAWSSGSLAFF. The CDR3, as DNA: TGTGCCTGGAGTAGCGGCAGCTTAGCTTTCTTT.

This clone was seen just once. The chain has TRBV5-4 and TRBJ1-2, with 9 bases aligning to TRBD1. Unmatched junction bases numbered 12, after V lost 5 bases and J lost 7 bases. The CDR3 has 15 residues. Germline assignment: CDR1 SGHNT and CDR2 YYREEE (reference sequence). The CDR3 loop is CASRTTGGGRGGYTF. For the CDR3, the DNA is TGTGCCAGCAGGACTACAGGGGGCGGTCGTGGTGGCTACACCTTC. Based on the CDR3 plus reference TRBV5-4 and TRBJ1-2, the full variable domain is ETGVTQSPTHLIKTRGQQVTLRCSSQSGHNTVSWYQQALGQGPQFIFQYYREEENGRGNFPPRFSGLQFPNYSSELNVNALELDDSALYLCASRTTGGGRGGYTFGSGTRLTVV.

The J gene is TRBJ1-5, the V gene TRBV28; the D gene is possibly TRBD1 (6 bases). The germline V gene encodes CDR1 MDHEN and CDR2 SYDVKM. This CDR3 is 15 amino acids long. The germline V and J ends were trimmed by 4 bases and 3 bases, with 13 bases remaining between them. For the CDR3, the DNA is TGTGCCAGCAGTTCCCCCAACAGGGTCAATCAGCCCCAGCATTTT. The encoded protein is CASSSPNRVNQPQHF.

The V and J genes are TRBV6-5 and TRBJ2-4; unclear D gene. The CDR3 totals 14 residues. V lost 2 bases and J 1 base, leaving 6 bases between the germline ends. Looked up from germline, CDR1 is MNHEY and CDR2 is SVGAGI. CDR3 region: CASSYGLAKNIQYF. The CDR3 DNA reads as TGTGCCAGCAGTTACGGCTTGGCCAAAAACATTCAGTACTTC.

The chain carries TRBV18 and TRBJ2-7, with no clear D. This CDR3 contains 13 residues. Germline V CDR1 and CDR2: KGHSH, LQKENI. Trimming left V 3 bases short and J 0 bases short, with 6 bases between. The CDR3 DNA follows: TGTGCCAGCTCACCGTACAGCTCCTACGAGCAGTACTTC. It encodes CASSPYSSYEQYF.

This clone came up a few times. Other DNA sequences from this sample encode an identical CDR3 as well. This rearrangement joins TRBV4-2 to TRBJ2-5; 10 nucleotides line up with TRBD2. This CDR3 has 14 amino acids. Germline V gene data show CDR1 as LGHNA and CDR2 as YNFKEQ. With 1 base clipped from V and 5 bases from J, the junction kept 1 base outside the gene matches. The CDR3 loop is CASSQGAGGETQYF. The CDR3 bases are TGTGCCAGCAGCCAAGGAGCGGGAGGGGAGACCCAGTACTTC.

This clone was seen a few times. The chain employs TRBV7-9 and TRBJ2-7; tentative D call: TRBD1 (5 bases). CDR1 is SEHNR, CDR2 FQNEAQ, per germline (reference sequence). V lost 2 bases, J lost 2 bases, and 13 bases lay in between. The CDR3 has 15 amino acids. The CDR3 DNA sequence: TGTGCCAGCAGCTTACAGGGTGGATCTCCCTACGAGCAGTACTTC. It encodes CASSLQGGSPYEQYF.

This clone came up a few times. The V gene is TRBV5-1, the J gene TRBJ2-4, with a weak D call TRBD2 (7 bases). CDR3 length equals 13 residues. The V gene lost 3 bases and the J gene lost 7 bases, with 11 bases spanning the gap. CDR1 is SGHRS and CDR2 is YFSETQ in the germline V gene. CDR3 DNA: TGCGCCAGCAGCTCCGGGGGGCAGAACATTCAGTACTTC. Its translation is CASSSGGQNIQYF.

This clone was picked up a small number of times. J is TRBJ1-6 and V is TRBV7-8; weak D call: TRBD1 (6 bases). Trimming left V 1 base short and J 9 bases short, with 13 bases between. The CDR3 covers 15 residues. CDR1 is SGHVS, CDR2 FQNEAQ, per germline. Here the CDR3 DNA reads TGTGCCAGCAGCTTAGTGGGACAAGACCGTTCACCCCTCCACTTT. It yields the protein CASSLVGQDRSPLHF.

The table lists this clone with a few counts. The CDR3 bases are TGTGCCAGCAGCTCCACTTGGAGCGGGGGGGCCTTTTCAACAGATACGCAGTATTTT. Translated: CASSSTWSGGAFSTDTQYF. The V call is TRBV5-4, the J call TRBJ2-3; 10 nucleotides match TRBD2. The germline V gene encodes CDR1 SGHNT and CDR2 YYREEE (reference sequence). V was pared by 3 bases and J by 3 bases, with 16 bases of the junction left unmatched. CDR3 length: 19 amino acids.

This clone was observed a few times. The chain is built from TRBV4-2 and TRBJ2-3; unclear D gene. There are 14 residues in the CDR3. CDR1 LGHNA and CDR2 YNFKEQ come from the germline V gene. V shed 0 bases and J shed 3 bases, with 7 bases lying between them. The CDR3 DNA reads TGTGCCAGCAGCCAAGATGTACGGACAGATACGCAGTATTTT. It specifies CASSQDVRTDTQYF.

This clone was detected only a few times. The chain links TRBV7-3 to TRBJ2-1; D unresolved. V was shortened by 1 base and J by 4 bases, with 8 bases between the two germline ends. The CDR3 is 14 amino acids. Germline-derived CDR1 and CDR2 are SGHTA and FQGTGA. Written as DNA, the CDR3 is TGTGCCAGCAGCTTAAGTCCTAGTTACAATGAGCAGTTCTTC. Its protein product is CASSLSPSYNEQFF.

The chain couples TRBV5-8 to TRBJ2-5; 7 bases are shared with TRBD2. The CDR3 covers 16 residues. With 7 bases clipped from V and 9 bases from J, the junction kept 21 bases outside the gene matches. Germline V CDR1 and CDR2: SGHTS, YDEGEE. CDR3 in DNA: TGTGCCAGCCCACCTGACGGGGGGACGGGCTCGATGCCCCAGTACTTC. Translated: CASPPDGGTGSMPQYF.

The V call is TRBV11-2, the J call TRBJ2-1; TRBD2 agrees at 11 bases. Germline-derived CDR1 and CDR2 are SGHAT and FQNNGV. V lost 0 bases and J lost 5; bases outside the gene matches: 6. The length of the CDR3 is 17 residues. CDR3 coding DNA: TGTGCCAGCAGCTTAGAGGTAGCGGGGGGGCCAAACAATGAGCAGTTCTTC. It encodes CASSLEVAGGPNNEQFF.

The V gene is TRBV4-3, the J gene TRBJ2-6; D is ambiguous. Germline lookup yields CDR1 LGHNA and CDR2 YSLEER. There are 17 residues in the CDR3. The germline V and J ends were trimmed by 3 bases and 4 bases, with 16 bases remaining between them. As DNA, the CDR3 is TGCGCCAGCAGCCAGGATACAGATCTCCCCGGGGCCAACGTCCTGACTTTC. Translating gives CASSQDTDLPGANVLTF.

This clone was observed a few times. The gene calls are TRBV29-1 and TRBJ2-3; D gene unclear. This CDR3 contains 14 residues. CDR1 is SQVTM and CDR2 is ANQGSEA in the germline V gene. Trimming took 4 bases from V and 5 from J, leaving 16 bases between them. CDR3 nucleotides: TGCAGCGTTGCTTTTTCGGGTATCGAAGATACGCAGTATTTT. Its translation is CSVAFSGIEDTQYF.

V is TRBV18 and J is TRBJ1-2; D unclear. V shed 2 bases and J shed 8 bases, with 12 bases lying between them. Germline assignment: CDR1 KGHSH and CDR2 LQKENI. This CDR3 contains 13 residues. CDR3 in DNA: TGTGCCAGCTCACCAGGGCCATCCGCCGGCTACACCTTC. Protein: CASSPGPSAGYTF.